Listed here are 18 T cell receptor beta chains from one sample, sequenced in a study of blood T cell repertoires in COVID-19. The data were produced by immunoSEQ multiplex PCR, yet TCRdb's version contains in-frame clones alone and is incomplete. The sample records 65,000 to 100,000 clones, just over 85% being singletons. The sequenced sample consisted of peripheral blood. Source of these receptors: a woman at least 80 years old with acute or convalescent COVID-19.

This clone was seen just once. This chain's CDR3 is CASSQVAGVADTQYF. The CDR3 coding sequence is TGCGCCAGCAGCCAAGTAGCGGGGGTAGCAGATACGCAGTATTTT. V and J are TRBV4-1 and TRBJ2-3, with 9 bases matching TRBD2. Unmatched junction bases numbered 3, after V lost 1 base and J lost 4 bases. Germline V gene sequence: CDR1 MGHRA, CDR2 YSYEKL. CDR3 length equals 15 residues.

The J gene is TRBJ1-6, the V gene TRBV14; weak D call: TRBD1 (5 bases). V dropped 4 bases and J dropped 11 bases, with 15 bases sitting between them. This CDR3 has 14 residues. Germline loops: CDR1 SGHDN, CDR2 FVKESK. The chain's CDR3 is CASSPGRRGAPLHF. The DNA of the CDR3 is TGTGCCAGCAGCCCGGGACGCCGGGGGGCACCCCTCCACTTT.

The chain couples TRBV7-9 to TRBJ2-1, with 15 bases aligning to TRBD2. Germline lookup yields CDR1 SEHNR and CDR2 FQNEAQ (reference sequence). V shed 2 bases, J shed 4 bases, and the junction held 9 bases outside the gene matches. The CDR3 has 19 residues. The CDR3 nucleotides are TGTGCCAGCAGCTTAAGGACTAGCGGGGGGGCCTCTGCTTACAATGAGCAGTTCTTC. It specifies CASSLRTSGGASAYNEQFF.

V gene TRBV29-1 combines with J gene TRBJ1-1, with D tentatively TRBD1 (6 bases). Per the germline V gene, CDR1 is SQVTM and CDR2 is ANQGSEA. V was pared by 7 bases and J by 4 bases, with 16 bases between. CDR3 size: 13 residues. The CDR3 nucleotides are TGCAGCGCCAGGGACACTACTTTCACTGAAGCTTTCTTT. Translating gives CSARDTTFTEAFF.

The rearrangement uses TRBV19 and TRBJ1-2; a possible D gene is TRBD1 (6 bases). Between the trimmed V and J ends, which lost 3 bases and 6 bases, there was a span of 11 bases. This CDR3 has 13 amino acids. Germline-derived CDR1 and CDR2 are LNHDA and SQIVND (reference sequence). DNA for the CDR3: TGTGCCAGTAGTATCCCCAGGGGACATGGCTACACCTTC. Translated, it gives CASSIPRGHGYTF.

The chain carries TRBV6-5 and TRBJ2-7; perhaps TRBD1 as D (6 bases). V gave up 7 bases and J gave up 2 bases, with 15 bases separating them. Germline CDR1 reads MNHEY; CDR2 reads SVGAGI. This CDR3 has 14 residues. CDR3 protein: CASTSQGNTYEQYF. The CDR3 DNA reads TGTGCCAGCACTTCTCAGGGGAATACCTACGAGCAGTACTTC.

The rearrangement joins TRBV11-1 to TRBJ1-1, with TRBD1 identical over 8 bases. The CDR3 has 15 amino acids. The ends lost 5 bases at V and 0 bases at J; junction bases unmatched: 5. Looked up from germline, CDR1 is SGHAT and CDR2 is FQDESV (reference sequence). This CDR3 reads CASSPGQGLNTEAFF. As DNA, the CDR3 is TGTGCCAGCAGCCCTGGACAGGGATTGAACACTGAAGCTTTCTTT.

The chain is built from TRBV4-3 and TRBJ2-1, with D perhaps TRBD1 (6 bases). V lost 1 base, J lost 4 bases, and 14 bases lay in between. CDR3 length: 16 amino acids. Germline V gene sequence: CDR1 LGHNA, CDR2 YSLEER. The DNA of the CDR3 is TGCGCCAGCAGCCAAGGGGGAACTCAGGGGTACAATGAGCAGTTCTTC. Residues: CASSQGGTQGYNEQFF.

The rearrangement links TRBV12-3 or TRBV12-4 to TRBJ2-7, with no clear D. Trimming removed 4 bases from V and 3 bases from J, with 7 bases in between. The CDR3 runs 12 residues. The CDR3 nucleotides read TGTGCCAGCAGTTATCGGTTCTACGAGCAGTACTTC. Its translation: CASSYRFYEQYF.

The V and J genes are TRBV2 and TRBJ2-2; TRBD2 matches at 7 bases. Germline V gene sequence: CDR1 SNHLY, CDR2 FYNNEI. V shed 7 bases, J shed 5 bases, and the junction held 10 bases outside the gene matches. The CDR3 is 15 residues long. The CDR3 region has the DNA TGTGCCAGCACCCCGGCGGGAGTGGGGACCGGGGAGCTGTTTTTT. Amino acid sequence: CASTPAGVGTGELFF.

This chain joins TRBV24-1 and TRBJ1-5; D possibly corresponds to TRBD1 (6 bases). CDR3 size: 12 residues. Germline loops: CDR1 KGHDR, CDR2 SFDVKD. Between the trimmed V and J ends, which lost 2 bases and 11 bases, there was a span of 9 bases. CDR3 coding DNA: TGTGCCACCAGTGATTCCACAGGGACCCAGCATTTT. Translating it yields CATSDSTGTQHF.

The CDR3 DNA sequence: TGTGCCAGCAGCTTAGGAGGAGGGGGCAAAGAGACCCAGTACTTC. It specifies CASSLGGGGKETQYF. The gene calls are TRBV7-2 and TRBJ2-5; TRBD1 is a possible D gene (7 bases). The CDR3 totals 15 residues. V shed 1 base and J shed 3 bases, with 12 bases lying between them. Germline CDR1 SGHTA, CDR2 FQGNSA.

The chain carries TRBV7-2 and TRBJ2-5; TRBD2 is a possible D gene (6 bases). Trimming left V 7 bases short and J 1 base short, with 13 bases between. This CDR3 spans 14 amino acids. Per germline, CDR1 SGHTA and CDR2 FQGNSA. The CDR3 nucleotides read TGTGCCAGCACTGGCCGGGAGTCCCAAGAGACCCAGTACTTC. Residues: CASTGRESQETQYF. Filled out from reference TRBV7-2 and TRBJ2-5, the complete variable domain reads GAGVSQSPSNKVTEKGKDVELRCDPISGHTALYWYRQSLGQGLEFLIYFQGNSAPDKSGLPSDRFSAERTGGSVSTLTIQRTQQEDSAVYLCASTGRESQETQYFGPGTRLLVL.

The chain recombines TRBV7-8 with TRBJ2-7, with a tentative D call TRBD2 (6 bases). This CDR3 spans 12 amino acids. The V end was cut by 0 bases, the J end by 6 bases, with 6 bases between. Germline V gene data show CDR1 as SGHVS and CDR2 as FQNEAQ. In DNA, the CDR3 is TGTGCCAGCAGCTTAGCCGGGAGCGAGCAGTACTTC. It is translated as CASSLAGSEQYF.

The rearrangement uses TRBV6-1 and TRBJ1-5; D call uncertain. CDR1 MNHNS and CDR2 SASEGT come from the germline V gene. Trimming left V 2 bases short and J 5 bases short, with 19 bases between. This CDR3 has 17 residues. The CDR3 DNA follows: TGTGCCAGCAGTGAAAGTATCGCAAGAACGGTATATCAGCCCCAGCATTTT. Its translation is CASSESIARTVYQPQHF.

The chain employs TRBV6-1 and TRBJ2-7; 8 positions agree with TRBD1. Per germline, CDR1 MNHNS and CDR2 SASEGT. The V and J ends lost 6 bases and 2 bases, in that order; junction bases with no gene match: 6. CDR3 length equals 14 residues. This CDR3 is CASSRDRLTYEQYF. The CDR3 DNA sequence: TGTGCCAGCAGCCGGGACAGGCTAACCTACGAGCAGTACTTC.

This chain links TRBV21-1 with TRBJ1-5. TRBV21-1 is noted as a pseudogene. The CDR3 loop spans 20 amino acids. CDR3: CASSNKKGISGDTNNQPQHF. The CDR3 DNA is TGTGCCAGCAGCAACAAAAAAGGGATCAGCGGAGATACTAACAATCAGCCCCAGCATTTT.

This rearrangement joins TRBV5-1 to TRBJ2-5; D ambiguous. CDR1 SGHRS and CDR2 YFSETQ come from the germline V gene. The CDR3 sequence is 12 residues long. V lost 0 bases, J lost 4 bases, and 4 bases lay in between. The CDR3 DNA is TGCGCCAGCAGCTTGGCGAGAGAGACCCAGTACTTC. This translates into CASSLARETQYF.